The sample holds one count of the clone carrying this TCR beta chain. Its antigen is not identified. Germline V gene lookup returns CDR1 MNHEY and CDR2 SMNVEV (reference sequence). Trimming cost V 3 bases and J 2 bases; bases outside gene matches: 1. This CDR3 is 13 amino acids long. These data originate in a study of Ad26.COV2.S vaccination and SARS-CoV-2 variants. Study information: The authors gave Ad26.COV2.S intramuscularly, either once or twice 56 days apart.

Treatment given: 19 received Ad26.COV2.S at low or high dose, single or two shots; roughly five received placebo; per-sample allocation not given. Each sample was drawn 63 days after the first injection (of vaccine or placebo). The donor's status was that of an adult aged 18-55 years in Boston. Study-wide results and caveats: The study found similar non-spike TCR breadth in vaccine and placebo recipients. The TCR breadth and depth analyses may have produced an underestimate of total T cell responses.

TCRdb's copy holds only in-frame clones and misses some; the assay was immunoSEQ multiplex PCR. Seen here are approximately 420,000 clones, roughly nine tenths observed once, and the top ten hold 3.5%. The sequence was obtained from a person aged 18 to 65 who received the Ad26.COV2.S COVID-19 vaccine or a placebo. The specimen was peripheral blood, collected in a trial of Ad26.COV2.S vaccine versus placebo. The chain combines TRBV27 with TRBJ2-7; TRBD2 matches at 7 bases. CDR3 residues: CASSLTSTYEQYF. In nucleotides, the CDR3 is TGTGCCAGCAGTTTGACTAGCACCTACGAGCAGTACTTC.